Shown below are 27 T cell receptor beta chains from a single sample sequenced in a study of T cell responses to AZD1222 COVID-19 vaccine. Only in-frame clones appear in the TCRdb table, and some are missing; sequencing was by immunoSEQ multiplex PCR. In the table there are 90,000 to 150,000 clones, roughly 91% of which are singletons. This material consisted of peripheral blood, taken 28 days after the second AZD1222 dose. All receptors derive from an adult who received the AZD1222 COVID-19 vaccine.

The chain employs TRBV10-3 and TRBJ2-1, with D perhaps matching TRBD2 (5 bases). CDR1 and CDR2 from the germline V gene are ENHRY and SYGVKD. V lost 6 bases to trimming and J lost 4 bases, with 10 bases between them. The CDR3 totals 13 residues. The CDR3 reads CAISGVSYNEQFF. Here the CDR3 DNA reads TGTGCCATCAGCGGGGTCTCTTACAATGAGCAGTTCTTC.

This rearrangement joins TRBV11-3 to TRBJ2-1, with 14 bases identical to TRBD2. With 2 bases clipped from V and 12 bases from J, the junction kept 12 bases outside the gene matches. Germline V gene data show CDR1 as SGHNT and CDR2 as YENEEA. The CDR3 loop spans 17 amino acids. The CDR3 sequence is CASSLLSRTSGGSGQFF. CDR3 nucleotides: TGTGCCAGCAGCTTACTATCCAGGACTAGCGGGGGGTCAGGGCAGTTCTTC.

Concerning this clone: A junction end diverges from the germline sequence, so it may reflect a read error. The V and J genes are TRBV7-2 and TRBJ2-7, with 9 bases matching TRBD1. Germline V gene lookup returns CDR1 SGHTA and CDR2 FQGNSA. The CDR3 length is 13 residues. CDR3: CASSSRAGQGKDF. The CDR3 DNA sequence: TGTGCCAGCAGCTCCCGGGCGGGACAGGGTAAGGACTTC. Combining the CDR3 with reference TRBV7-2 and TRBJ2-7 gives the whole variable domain GAGVSQSPSNKVTEKGKDVELRCDPISGHTALYWYRQSLGQGLEFLIYFQGNSAPDKSGLPSDRFSAERTGGSVSTLTIQRTQQEDSAVYLCASSSRAGQGKDFGPGTRLTVT.

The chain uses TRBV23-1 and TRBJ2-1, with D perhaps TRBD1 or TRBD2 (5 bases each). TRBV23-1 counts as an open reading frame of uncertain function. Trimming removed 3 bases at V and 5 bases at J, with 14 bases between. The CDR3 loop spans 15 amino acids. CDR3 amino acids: CASSQGERVNNEQFF. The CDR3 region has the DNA TGCGCCAGCAGTCAGGGGGAGCGTGTTAACAATGAGCAGTTCTTC.

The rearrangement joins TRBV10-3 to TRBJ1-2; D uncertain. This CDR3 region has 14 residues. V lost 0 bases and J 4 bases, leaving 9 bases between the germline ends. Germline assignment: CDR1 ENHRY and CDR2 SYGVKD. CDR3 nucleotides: TGTGCCATCAGTGAGTCGGGCGGTCCCTATGGCTACACCTTC. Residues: CAISESGGPYGYTF.

As DNA, the CDR3 is TGTGCCAGCAGACCCCAGTGGCGCTCTGGGGCCAACGTCCTGACTTTC. Protein: CASRPQWRSGANVLTF. This rearrangement joins TRBV7-2 to TRBJ2-6, with D hard to call. V was pared by 6 bases and J by 0 bases, with 12 bases between. The CDR3 consists of 16 residues. Germline assignment: CDR1 SGHTA and CDR2 FQGNSA.

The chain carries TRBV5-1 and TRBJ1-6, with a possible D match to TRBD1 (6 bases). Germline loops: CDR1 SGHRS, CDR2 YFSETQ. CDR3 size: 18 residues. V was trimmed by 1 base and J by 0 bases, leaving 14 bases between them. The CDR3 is CASSLFDRTSSYNSPLHF. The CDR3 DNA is TGCGCCAGCAGCTTGTTTGACAGGACTAGCTCCTATAATTCACCCCTCCACTTT.

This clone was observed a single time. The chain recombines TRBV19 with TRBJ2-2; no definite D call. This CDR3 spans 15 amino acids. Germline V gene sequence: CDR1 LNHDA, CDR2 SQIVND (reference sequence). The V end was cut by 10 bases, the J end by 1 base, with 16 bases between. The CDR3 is CAISDGRKNTGELFF. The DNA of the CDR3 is TGTGCCATCTCTGACGGCAGGAAGAACACCGGGGAGCTGTTTTTT. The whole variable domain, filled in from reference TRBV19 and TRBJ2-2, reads DGGITQSPKYLFRKEGQNVTLSCEQNLNHDAMYWYRQDPGQGLRLIYYSQIVNDFQKGDIAEGYSVSREKKESFPLTVTSAQKNPTAFYLCAISDGRKNTGELFFGEGSRLTVL.

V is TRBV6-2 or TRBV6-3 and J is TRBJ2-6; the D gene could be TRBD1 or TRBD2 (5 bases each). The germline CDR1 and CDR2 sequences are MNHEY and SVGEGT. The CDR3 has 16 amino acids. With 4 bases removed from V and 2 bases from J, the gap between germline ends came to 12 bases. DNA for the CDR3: TGTGCCAGCAGTTCCAGGGACGTGACTGGGGCCAACGTCCTGACTTTC. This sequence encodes CASSSRDVTGANVLTF.

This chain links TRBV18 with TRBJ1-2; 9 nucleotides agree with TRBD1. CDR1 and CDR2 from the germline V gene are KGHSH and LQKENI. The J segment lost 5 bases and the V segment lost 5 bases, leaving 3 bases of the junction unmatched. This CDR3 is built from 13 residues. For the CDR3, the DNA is TGTGCCAGCTCAGCCGGGACAGGGTATGGCTACACCTTC. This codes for CASSAGTGYGYTF.

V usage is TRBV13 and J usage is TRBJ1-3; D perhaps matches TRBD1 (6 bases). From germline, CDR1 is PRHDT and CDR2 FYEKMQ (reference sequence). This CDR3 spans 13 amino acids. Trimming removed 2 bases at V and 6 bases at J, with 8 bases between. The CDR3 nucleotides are TGTGCCAGCAGCTTATCAGGGGCAAACACCATATATTTT. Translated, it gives CASSLSGANTIYF.

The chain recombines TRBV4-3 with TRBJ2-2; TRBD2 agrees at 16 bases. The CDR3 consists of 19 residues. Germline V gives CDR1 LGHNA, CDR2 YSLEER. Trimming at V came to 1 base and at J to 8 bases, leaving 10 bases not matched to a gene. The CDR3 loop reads CASSQGGLAGGPYLGELFF. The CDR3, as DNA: TGCGCCAGCAGCCAAGGGGGACTAGCGGGAGGGCCCTACCTGGGGGAGCTGTTTTTT.

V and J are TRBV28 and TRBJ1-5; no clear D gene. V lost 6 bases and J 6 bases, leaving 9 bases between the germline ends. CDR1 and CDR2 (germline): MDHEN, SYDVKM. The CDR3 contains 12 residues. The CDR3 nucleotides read TGTGCCAGCAGGGTTAACGGTCAGCCCCAGCATTTT. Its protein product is CASRVNGQPQHF.

This chain's CDR3 is CASSLGQGGGETQYF. CDR3 in DNA: TGTGCCAGCAGCCTGGGACAGGGGGGAGGTGAGACCCAGTACTTC. This chain joins TRBV11-3 and TRBJ2-5; TRBD1 matches at 11 bases. The trim removed 5 bases at V and 5 bases at J, leaving 7 bases unmatched. The CDR3 length is 15 residues. Germline assignment: CDR1 SGHNT and CDR2 YENEEA.

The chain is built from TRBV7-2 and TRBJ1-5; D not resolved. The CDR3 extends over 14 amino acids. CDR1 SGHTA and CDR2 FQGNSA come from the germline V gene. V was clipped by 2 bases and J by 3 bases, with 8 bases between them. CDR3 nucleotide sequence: TGTGCCAGCAGCTTAAGTTTCCCCAATCAGCCCCAGCATTTT. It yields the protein CASSLSFPNQPQHF.

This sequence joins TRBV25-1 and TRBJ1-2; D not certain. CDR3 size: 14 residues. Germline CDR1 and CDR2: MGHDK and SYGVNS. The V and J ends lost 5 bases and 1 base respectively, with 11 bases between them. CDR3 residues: CASSIPGVNYGYTF. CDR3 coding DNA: TGTGCCAGCAGTATACCAGGAGTTAACTATGGCTACACCTTC.

The CDR3 sequence: CASSLGGGIHEQYF. In DNA form, the CDR3 reads TGTGCCAGCAGCTTAGGTGGGGGAATTCACGAGCAGTACTTC. The genes are TRBV7-2 and TRBJ2-7; possibly TRBD1 or TRBD2 for D (5 bases each). This CDR3 comprises 14 residues. Trimming left V 1 base short and J 5 bases short, with 12 bases between. The germline V gene encodes CDR1 SGHTA and CDR2 FQGNSA.

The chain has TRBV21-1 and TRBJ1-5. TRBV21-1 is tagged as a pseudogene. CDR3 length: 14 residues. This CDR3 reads CASTVGGDNQPQHF. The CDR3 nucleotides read TGTGCCAGCACGGTAGGAGGGGACAATCAGCCCCAGCATTTT.

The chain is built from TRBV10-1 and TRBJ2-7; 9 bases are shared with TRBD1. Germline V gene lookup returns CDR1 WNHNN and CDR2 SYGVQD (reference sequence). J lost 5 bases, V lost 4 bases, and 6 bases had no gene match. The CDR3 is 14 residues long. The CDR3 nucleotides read TGCGCCAGCAGTGGCCGGGACAGGGAGGACGAGCAGTACTTC. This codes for CASSGRDREDEQYF.

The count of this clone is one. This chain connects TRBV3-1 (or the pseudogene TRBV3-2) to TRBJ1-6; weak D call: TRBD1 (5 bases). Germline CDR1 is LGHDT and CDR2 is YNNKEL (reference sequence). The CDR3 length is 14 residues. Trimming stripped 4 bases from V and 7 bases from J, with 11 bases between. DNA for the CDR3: TGTGCCAGCAGCCCGGGACTCCAAAATTCACCCCTCCACTTT. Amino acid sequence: CASSPGLQNSPLHF.

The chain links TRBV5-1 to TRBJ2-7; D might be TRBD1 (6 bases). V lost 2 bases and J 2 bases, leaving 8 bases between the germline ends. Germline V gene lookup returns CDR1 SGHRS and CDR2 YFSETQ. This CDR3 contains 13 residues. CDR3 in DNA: TGCGCCAGCAGCTTTAACAGGGCCTACGAGCAGTACTTC. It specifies CASSFNRAYEQYF.

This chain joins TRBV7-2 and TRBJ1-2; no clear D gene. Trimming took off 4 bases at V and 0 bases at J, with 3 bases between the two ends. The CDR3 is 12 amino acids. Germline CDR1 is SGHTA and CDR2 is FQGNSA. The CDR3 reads CASSSSNYGYTF. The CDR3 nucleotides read TGTGCCAGCAGCTCCTCTAACTATGGCTACACCTTC.

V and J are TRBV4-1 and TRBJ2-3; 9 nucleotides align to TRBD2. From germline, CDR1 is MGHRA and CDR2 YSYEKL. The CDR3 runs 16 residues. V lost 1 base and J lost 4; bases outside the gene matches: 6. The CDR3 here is CASSQVARGGPDTQYF. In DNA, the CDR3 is TGCGCCAGCAGCCAAGTTGCGCGGGGGGGCCCAGATACGCAGTATTTT.

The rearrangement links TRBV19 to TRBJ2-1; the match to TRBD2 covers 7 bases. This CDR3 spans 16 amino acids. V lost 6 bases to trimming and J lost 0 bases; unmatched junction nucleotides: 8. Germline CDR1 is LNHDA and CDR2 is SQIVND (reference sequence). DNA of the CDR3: TGTGCCAGTAGGAGCCTTGAGCGGGGCTCCTACAATGAGCAGTTCTTC. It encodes CASRSLERGSYNEQFF.

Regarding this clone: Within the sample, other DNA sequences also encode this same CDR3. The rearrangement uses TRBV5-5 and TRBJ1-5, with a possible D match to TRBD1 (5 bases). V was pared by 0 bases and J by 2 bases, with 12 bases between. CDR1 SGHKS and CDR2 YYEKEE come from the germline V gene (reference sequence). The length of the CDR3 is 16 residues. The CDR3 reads CASSLGVGGGNQPQHF. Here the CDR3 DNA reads TGTGCCAGCAGCTTGGGGGTGGGAGGGGGCAATCAGCCCCAGCATTTT.

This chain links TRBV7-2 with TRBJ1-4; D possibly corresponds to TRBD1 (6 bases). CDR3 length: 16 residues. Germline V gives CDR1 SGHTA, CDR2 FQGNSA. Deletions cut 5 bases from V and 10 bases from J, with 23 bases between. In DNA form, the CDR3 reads TGTGCCAGCAGCCAAATAGGCGCAGGGGTACTCTCAAAACTGTTTTTT. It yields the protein CASSQIGAGVLSKLFF.

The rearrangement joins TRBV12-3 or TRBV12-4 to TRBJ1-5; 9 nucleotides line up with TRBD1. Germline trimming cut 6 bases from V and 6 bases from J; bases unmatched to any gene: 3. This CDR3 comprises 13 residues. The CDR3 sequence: CASRQGARQPQHF. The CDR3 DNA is TGTGCCAGCAGACAGGGGGCTCGTCAGCCCCAGCATTTT.